This TCR beta chain was sequenced during a study of blood T cells in healthy people across ages. This clonotype has ten or more counts. V gave up 6 bases and J gave up 3 bases; unmatched junction bases: 4. The CDR3 runs 13 residues. Germline V gives CDR1 MNHEY, CDR2 SVGEGT. For the second PCR, which ran for about 6 to 11 cycles, a sample-barcoded 5' primer and a J-beta primer mix were used. One entry per CDR3 protein, called by TCRdb with MiXCR from the 5' RACE reads. Of 450,000 to 650,000 distinct CDR3 sequences listed, around 24% are singletons. Separately, the same data were catalogued under a study of T cells of mothers and their children.

Input material: blood. The J gene is TRBJ1-2, the V gene TRBV6-2 or TRBV6-3; TRBD1 agrees at 7 bases. The receptor's source is a boy between 10 and 17 years old in good health. In DNA form, the CDR3 reads TGTGCCAGCAGACGAACAGGGGACTATGGCTACACCTTC. It yields the protein CASRRTGDYGYTF.